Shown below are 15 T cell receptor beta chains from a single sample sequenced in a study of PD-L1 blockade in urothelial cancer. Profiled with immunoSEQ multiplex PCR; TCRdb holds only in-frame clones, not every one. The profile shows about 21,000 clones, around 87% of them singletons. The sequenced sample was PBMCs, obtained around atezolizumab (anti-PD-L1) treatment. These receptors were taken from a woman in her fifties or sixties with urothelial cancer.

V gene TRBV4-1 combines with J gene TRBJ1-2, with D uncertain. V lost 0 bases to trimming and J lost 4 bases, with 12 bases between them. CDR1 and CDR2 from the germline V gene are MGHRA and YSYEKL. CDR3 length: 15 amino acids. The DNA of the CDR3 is TGCGCCAGCAGCCAAGACAGAAGCGCTGCCTATGGCTACACCTTC. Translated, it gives CASSQDRSAAYGYTF.

The CDR3 DNA is TGTGCCAGCAGTGAAATGAAGGGGGCCCAGCATTTT. It yields the protein CASSEMKGAQHF. The chain carries TRBV6-1 and TRBJ1-5, with a weak D call TRBD1 (6 bases). With 2 bases removed from V and 11 bases from J, the gap between germline ends came to 10 bases. The CDR3 consists of 12 residues. Germline CDR1 MNHNS, CDR2 SASEGT.

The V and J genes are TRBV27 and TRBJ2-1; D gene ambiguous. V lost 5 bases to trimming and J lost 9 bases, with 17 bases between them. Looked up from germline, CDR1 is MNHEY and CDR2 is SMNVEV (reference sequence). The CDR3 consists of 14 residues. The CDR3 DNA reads TGTGCCAGCAGTCTGGGCTTGTTTTTCAGTGAGCAGTTCTTC. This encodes CASSLGLFFSEQFF.

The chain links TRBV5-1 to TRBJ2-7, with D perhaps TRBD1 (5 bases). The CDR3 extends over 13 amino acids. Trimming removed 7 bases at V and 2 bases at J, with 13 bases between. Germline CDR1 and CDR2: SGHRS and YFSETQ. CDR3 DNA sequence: TGCGCCAGCGGGGCCCCAGGTGCCTACGAGCAGTACTTC. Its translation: CASGAPGAYEQYF.

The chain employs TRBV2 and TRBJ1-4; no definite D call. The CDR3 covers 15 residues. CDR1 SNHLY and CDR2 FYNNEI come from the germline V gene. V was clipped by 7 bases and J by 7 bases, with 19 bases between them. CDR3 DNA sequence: TGTGCCAGCACCCCCCTGGGGAGACGGGGTGAAAAACTGTTTTTT. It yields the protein CASTPLGRRGEKLFF.

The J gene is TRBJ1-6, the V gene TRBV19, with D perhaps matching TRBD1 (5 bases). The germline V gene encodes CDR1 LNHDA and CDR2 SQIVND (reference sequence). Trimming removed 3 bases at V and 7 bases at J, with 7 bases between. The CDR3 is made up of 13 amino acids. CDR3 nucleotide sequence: TGTGCCAGTAGTATGGACATCAATTCACCCCTCCACTTT. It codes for CASSMDINSPLHF.

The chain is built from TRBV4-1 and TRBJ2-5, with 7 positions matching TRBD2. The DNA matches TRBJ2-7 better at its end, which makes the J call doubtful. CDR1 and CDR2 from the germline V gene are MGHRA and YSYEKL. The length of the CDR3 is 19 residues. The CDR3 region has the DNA TGCGCCAGCAGCCAAGACCAACCCGGGGGGTACCCCCCCAACGACGAGCAGTACTTC. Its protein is CASSQDQPGGYPPNDEQYF.

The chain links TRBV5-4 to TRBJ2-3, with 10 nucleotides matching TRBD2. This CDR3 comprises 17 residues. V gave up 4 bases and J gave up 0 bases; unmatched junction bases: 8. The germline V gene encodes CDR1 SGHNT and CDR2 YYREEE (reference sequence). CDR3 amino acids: CASSTPGLAKSTDTQYF. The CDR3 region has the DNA TGTGCCAGCAGCACACCGGGACTAGCGAAGAGCACAGATACGCAGTATTTT. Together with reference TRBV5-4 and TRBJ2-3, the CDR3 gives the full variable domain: ETGVTQSPTHLIKTRGQQVTLRCSSQSGHNTVSWYQQALGQGPQFIFQYYREEENGRGNFPPRFSGLQFPNYSSELNVNALELDDSALYLCASSTPGLAKSTDTQYFGPGTRLTVL.

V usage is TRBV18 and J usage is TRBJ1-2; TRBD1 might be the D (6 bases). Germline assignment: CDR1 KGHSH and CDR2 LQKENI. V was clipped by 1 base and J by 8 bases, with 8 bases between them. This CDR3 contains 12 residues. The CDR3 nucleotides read TGTGCCAGCTCACCACAGGACAGAGGCTACACCTTC. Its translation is CASSPQDRGYTF. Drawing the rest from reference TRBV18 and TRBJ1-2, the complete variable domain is NAGVMQNPRHLVRRRGQEARLRCSPMKGHSHVYWYRQLPEEGLKFMVYLQKENIIDESGMPKERFSAEFPKEGPSILRIQQVVRGDSAAYFCASSPQDRGYTFGSGTRLTVV.

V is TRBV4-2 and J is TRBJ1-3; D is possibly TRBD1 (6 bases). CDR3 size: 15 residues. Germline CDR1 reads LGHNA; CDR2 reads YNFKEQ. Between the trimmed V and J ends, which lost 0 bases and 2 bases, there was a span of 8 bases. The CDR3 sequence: CASSQDRTAGNTIYF. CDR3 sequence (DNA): TGTGCCAGCAGCCAAGATAGGACAGCTGGAAACACCATATATTTT.

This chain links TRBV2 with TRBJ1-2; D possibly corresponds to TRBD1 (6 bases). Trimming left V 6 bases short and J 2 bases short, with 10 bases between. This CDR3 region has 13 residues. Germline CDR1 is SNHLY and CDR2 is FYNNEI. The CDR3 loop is CASREQGNYGYTF. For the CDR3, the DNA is TGTGCCAGCAGAGAACAGGGCAACTATGGCTACACCTTC.

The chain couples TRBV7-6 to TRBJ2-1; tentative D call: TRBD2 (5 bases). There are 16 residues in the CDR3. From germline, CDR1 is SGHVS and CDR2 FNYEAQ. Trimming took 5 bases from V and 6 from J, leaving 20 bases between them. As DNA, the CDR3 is TGTGCCAGCAGCCCCCACTGGTTGGGAGTTAGCAATGAGCAGTTCTTC. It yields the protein CASSPHWLGVSNEQFF.

The CDR3 nucleotides read TGTGCCAGCAGTCGCCGGGACAGCCCCAATCAGCCCCAGCATTTT. Translated: CASSRRDSPNQPQHF. This sequence joins TRBV27 and TRBJ1-5, with 7 positions matching TRBD1. V was clipped by 5 bases and J by 3 bases; unmatched bases: 7. CDR1 and CDR2 from the germline V gene are MNHEY and SMNVEV (reference sequence). CDR3 length: 15 amino acids.

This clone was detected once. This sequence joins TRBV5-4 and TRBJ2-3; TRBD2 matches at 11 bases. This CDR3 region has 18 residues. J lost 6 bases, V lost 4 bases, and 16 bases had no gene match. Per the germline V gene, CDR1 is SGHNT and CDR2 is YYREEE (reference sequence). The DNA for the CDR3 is TGTGCCAGCAGCGGCGCCTCTAGCGGGGGGAGTCTTAGGGATACGCAGTATTTT. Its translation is CASSGASSGGSLRDTQYF.

The CDR3 DNA follows: TGTGCCAGCAGCCAAGATAGGGGGGGGGTCACTGAAGCTTTCTTT. Its translation: CASSQDRGGVTEAFF. The chain is built from TRBV4-2 and TRBJ1-1; D perhaps matches TRBD1 (6 bases). V lost 0 bases, J lost 4 bases, and 12 bases lay in between. The germline V gene has CDR1 LGHNA and CDR2 YNFKEQ. The CDR3 totals 15 residues.